Presented here are 11 T cell receptor beta chains from one specimen sequenced in a study of long-term antiretroviral therapy in people with HIV. immunoSEQ v3.0 was run at survey level. Profiled with immunoSEQ multiplex PCR; TCRdb holds only in-frame clones, not every one. Of 20,000 to 25,000 clones in the sample, roughly 79% were seen once. This material consisted of unsorted PBMCs, taken 0.1 years before starting antiretroviral therapy. The receptors were sampled from a man aged 35-49 years with HIV.

The CDR3, as DNA: TGTGCCAGCAGTTTTGGCTCGGTAGCGCCGATCAATGAGCAGTTCTTC. Protein: CASSFGSVAPINEQFF. This chain connects TRBV28 to TRBJ2-1; D perhaps matches TRBD2 (5 bases). The CDR3 sequence is 16 residues long. Trimming took off 3 bases at V and 6 bases at J, with 18 bases between the two ends. CDR1 and CDR2 (germline): MDHEN, SYDVKM.

This clone has more than one count but fewer than ten. The CDR3 nucleotides are TGTGCCAGCAGCGGGGACAGTCCTGGGTATGGCTACACCTTC. The encoded protein is CASSGDSPGYGYTF. The gene calls are TRBV5-4 and TRBJ1-2; TRBD1 agrees at 7 bases. V dropped 4 bases and J dropped 5; count of bases not matched to a gene: 8. The CDR3 extends over 14 amino acids. Per germline, CDR1 SGHNT and CDR2 YYREEE (reference sequence).

The V call is TRBV7-6, the J call TRBJ1-4, with D possibly being TRBD1 (5 bases). Germline V gene lookup returns CDR1 SGHVS and CDR2 FNYEAQ. V was trimmed by 7 bases and J by 5 bases, leaving 17 bases between them. CDR3 length: 15 residues. CDR3 sequence: CASTLWGQKNEKLFF. CDR3 bases: TGTGCCAGCACACTCTGGGGCCAGAAGAATGAAAAACTGTTTTTT. Full variable domain (outside the CDR3, taken from reference TRBV7-6 and TRBJ1-4): GAGVSQSPRYKVTKRGQDVALRCDPISGHVSLYWYRQALGQGPEFLTYFNYEAQQDKSGLPNDRFSAERPEGSISTLTIQRTEQRDSAMYRCASTLWGQKNEKLFFGSGTQLSVL.

The chain combines TRBV2 with TRBJ1-2, with 7 bases fitting TRBD1. In germline, CDR1 is SNHLY, CDR2 FYNNEI. Trimming removed 4 bases from V and 8 bases from J; junction bases left unmatched: 10. There are 14 residues in the CDR3. The CDR3 spells CASSGTTGYDGYTF. The CDR3 DNA sequence: TGTGCCAGCAGTGGAACGACAGGGTATGACGGCTACACCTTC.

The rearrangement joins TRBV5-5 to TRBJ2-5; 7 bases line up with TRBD2. Germline V lookup: CDR1 SGHKS, CDR2 YYEKEE (reference sequence). The CDR3 is 14 residues long. V shed 4 bases and J 5 bases; nucleotides not matched to a gene: 8. This CDR3 is CASSAPDGRETQYF. Here the CDR3 DNA reads TGTGCCAGCAGCGCCCCGGACGGGAGGGAGACCCAGTACTTC.

The rearrangement joins TRBV7-9 to TRBJ1-4; D is possibly TRBD1 (6 bases). There are 17 residues in the CDR3. Germline loops: CDR1 SEHNR, CDR2 FQNEAQ (reference sequence). V gave up 5 bases and J gave up 0 bases, with 16 bases separating them. DNA for the CDR3: TGTGCCAGCAGCCCCCGTAAGAGGGGGGCAACTAATGAAAAACTGTTTTTT. It translates to CASSPRKRGATNEKLFF.

This sequence joins TRBV6-5 and TRBJ2-3; TRBD2 aligns across 14 bases. There are 13 residues in the CDR3. Germline CDR1 MNHEY, CDR2 SVGAGI. V lost 10 bases, J lost 10 bases, and 7 bases stayed unmatched. The CDR3 sequence: CATFGLAGGSQYF. Written as DNA, the CDR3 is TGTGCCACCTTCGGACTAGCGGGAGGATCGCAGTATTTT.

V is TRBV6-6 and J is TRBJ2-7, with TRBD1 matching 8 bases. CDR1 and CDR2 (germline): MNHNY, SVGAGI (reference sequence). J gave up 0 bases and V 2 bases, and 3 bases lay outside the gene matches. This CDR3 region has 15 residues. The CDR3 nucleotides read TGTGCCAGCAGTTACGGACAGGGTCGCTCCTACGAGCAGTACTTC. Amino acid sequence: CASSYGQGRSYEQYF.

This clone was detected once. The V call is TRBV7-8, the J call TRBJ2-2, with TRBD1 as a possible D gene (6 bases). V lost 3 bases and J lost 3, with 14 bases in between. Germline CDR1 and CDR2: SGHVS and FQNEAQ. The CDR3 runs to 16 residues. Here the CDR3 reads CASSLRASGDTGELFF. The CDR3 region has the DNA TGTGCCAGCAGCTTGCGGGCCTCAGGGGACACCGGGGAGCTGTTTTTT.

J is TRBJ2-5 and V is TRBV7-9; TRBD2 matches at 13 bases. Looked up from germline, CDR1 is SEHNR and CDR2 is FQNEAQ (reference sequence). This CDR3 region has 16 residues. V was clipped by 0 bases and J by 5 bases; unmatched bases: 3. The CDR3 bases are TGTGCCAGCAGCTTAGCGGGACTAGCGGGGAGGGAGACCCAGTACTTC. Encoded protein: CASSLAGLAGRETQYF.

V is TRBV27 and J is TRBJ2-1; 8 bases match TRBD2. The junction had 15 bases not matched to a gene; V was cut back by 4 bases and J by 7 bases. CDR1 is MNHEY and CDR2 is SMNVEV in the germline V gene (reference sequence). The CDR3 loop spans 17 amino acids. CDR3 residues: CASSSLGREAPMNEQFF. Written as DNA, the CDR3 is TGTGCCAGCAGTTCCCTCGGGCGGGAGGCTCCTATGAATGAGCAGTTCTTC.